This T cell receptor (beta chain) was obtained from a study of T-cell reconstitution after alpha-beta-depleted transplantation in children. This clonotype came up many times. Germline CDR1 is SGHRS and CDR2 is YFSETQ. The CDR3 spans 14 residues. Trimming removed 0 bases from V and 6 bases from J; junction bases left unmatched: 5. Unique molecular identifiers were incorporated into the prepared TCRbeta library. TCRdb re-called the PCR reads with MiXCR, one entry per CDR3 protein. The repertoire consists of some 240,000 distinct CDR3 sequences, with approximately 9.9% occurring once and the leading ten covering approximately 5.4%.

This chain joins TRBV5-1 and TRBJ1-2; TRBD1 aligns across 7 bases. The TCR was taken from a human donor who donated a stem cell graft to a child with SCID. The material sequenced was PBMCs from the stem cell graft donor, taken from the stem cell graft. The CDR3 spells CASSLERGRDGYTF. The CDR3 DNA sequence: TGCGCCAGCAGCTTGGAAAGGGGGCGCGATGGCTACACCTTC.